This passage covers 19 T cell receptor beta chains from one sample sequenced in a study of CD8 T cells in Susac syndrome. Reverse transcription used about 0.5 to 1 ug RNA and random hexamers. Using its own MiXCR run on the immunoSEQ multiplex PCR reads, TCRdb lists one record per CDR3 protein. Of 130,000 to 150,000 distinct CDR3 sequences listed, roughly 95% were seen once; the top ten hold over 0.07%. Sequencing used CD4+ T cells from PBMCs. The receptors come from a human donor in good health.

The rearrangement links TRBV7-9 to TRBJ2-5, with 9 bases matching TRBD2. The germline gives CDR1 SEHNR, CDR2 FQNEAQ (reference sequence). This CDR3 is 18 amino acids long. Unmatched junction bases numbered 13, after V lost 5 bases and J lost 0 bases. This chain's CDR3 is CASSPIGLLAGNQETQYF. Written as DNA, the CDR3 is TGTGCCAGCAGCCCTATAGGATTACTAGCGGGCAACCAAGAGACCCAGTACTTC.

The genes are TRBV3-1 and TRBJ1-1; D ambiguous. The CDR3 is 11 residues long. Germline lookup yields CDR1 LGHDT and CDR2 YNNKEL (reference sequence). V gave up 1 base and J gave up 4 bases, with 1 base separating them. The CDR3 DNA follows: TGTGCCAGCAGCCAAGGCACTGAAGCTTTCTTT. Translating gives CASSQGTEAFF.

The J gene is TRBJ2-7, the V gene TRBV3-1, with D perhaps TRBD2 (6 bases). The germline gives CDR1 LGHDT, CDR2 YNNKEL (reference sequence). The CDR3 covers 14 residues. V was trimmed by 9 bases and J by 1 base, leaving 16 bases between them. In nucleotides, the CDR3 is TGTGCCAGTAAACGGGACTTTCAGTCCTACGAGCAGTACTTC. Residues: CASKRDFQSYEQYF.

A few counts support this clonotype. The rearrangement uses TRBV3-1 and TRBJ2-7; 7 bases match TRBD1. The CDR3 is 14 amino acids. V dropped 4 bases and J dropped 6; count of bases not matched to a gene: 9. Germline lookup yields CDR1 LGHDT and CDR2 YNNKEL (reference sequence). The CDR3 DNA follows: TGTGCCAGCAGCCCGCAGGGGGTCCTACGCGAGCAGTACTTC. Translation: CASSPQGVLREQYF.

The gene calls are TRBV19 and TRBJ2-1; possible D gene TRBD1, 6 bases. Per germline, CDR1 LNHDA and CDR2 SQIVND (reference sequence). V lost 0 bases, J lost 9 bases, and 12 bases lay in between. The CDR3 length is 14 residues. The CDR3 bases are TGTGCCAGTAGTATAGATCAGGGGACAAGTGAGCAGTTCTTC. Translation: CASSIDQGTSEQFF.

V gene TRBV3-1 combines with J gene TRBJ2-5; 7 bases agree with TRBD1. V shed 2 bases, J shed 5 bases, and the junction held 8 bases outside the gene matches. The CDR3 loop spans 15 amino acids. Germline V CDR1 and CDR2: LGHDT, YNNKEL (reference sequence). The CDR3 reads CASSQPRGYEETQYF. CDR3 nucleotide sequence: TGTGCCAGCAGCCAACCCAGGGGGTATGAGGAGACCCAGTACTTC.

CDR3 amino acids: CASSYSPWGAMGEQYF. DNA of the CDR3: TGTGCCAGCAGTTACTCGCCTTGGGGCGCGATGGGGGAGCAGTACTTC. J is TRBJ2-7 and V is TRBV6-6, with D possibly matching TRBD1 (5 bases). V was trimmed by 0 bases and J by 7 bases, leaving 19 bases between them. In germline, CDR1 is MNHNY, CDR2 SVGAGI (reference sequence). The CDR3 length is 16 residues.

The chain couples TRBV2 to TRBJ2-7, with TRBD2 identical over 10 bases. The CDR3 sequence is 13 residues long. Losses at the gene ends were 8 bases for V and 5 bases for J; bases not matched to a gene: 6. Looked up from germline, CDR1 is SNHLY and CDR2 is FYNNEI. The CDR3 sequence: CASPALAGHEQYF. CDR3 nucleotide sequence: TGTGCCAGCCCCGCACTAGCGGGACACGAGCAGTACTTC.

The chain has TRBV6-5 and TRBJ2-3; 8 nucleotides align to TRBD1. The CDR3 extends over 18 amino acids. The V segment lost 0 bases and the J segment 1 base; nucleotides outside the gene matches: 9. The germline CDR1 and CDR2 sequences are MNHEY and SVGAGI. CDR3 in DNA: TGTGCCAGCAGTTACTCGGGACAGGTCGGCTCCCGCACAGATACGCAGTATTTT. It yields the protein CASSYSGQVGSRTDTQYF.

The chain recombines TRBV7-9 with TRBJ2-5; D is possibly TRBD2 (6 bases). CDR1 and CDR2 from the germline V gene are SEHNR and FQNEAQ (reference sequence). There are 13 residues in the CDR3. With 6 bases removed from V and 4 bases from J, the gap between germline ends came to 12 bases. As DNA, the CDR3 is TGTGCCAGCAGTACAATGGGGGGAGAGACCCAGTACTTC. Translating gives CASSTMGGETQYF.

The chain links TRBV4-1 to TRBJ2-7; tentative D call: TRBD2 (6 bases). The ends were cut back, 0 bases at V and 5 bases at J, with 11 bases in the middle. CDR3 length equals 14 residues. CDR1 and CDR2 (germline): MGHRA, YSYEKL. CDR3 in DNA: TGCGCCAGCAGCCAAGAACGGGGGTACCACGAGCAGTACTTC. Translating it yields CASSQERGYHEQYF.

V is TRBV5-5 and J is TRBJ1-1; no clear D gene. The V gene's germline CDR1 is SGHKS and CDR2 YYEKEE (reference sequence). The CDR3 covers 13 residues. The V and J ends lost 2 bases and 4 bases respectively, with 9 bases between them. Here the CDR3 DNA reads TGTGCCAGCAGCTTCGGGCTTATCACTGAAGCTTTCTTT. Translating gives CASSFGLITEAFF.

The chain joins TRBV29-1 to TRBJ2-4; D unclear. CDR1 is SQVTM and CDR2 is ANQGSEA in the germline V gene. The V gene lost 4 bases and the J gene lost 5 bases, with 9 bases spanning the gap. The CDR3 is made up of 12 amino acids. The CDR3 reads CSVGYTQNIQYF. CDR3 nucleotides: TGCAGCGTTGGTTACACCCAAAACATTCAGTACTTC.

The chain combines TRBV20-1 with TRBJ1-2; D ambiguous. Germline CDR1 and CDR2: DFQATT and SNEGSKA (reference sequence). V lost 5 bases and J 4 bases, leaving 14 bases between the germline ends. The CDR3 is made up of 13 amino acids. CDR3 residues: CSASGPDPYGYTF. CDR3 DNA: TGCAGTGCTTCCGGGCCCGACCCCTATGGCTACACCTTC.

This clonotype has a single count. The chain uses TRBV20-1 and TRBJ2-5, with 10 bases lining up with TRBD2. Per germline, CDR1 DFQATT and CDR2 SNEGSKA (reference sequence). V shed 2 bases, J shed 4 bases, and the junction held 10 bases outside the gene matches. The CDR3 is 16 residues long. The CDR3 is CSARPLAGEGRETQYF. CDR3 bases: TGCAGTGCTAGACCTCTAGCGGGAGAGGGAAGAGAGACCCAGTACTTC.

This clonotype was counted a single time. The CDR3 sequence is CASSESVLRTQYF. CDR3 in DNA: TGTGCCAGCAGTGAATCGGTTCTCCGGACGCAGTATTTT. The rearrangement uses TRBV25-1 and TRBJ2-3, with D uncertain. The CDR3 covers 13 residues. Between the trimmed V and J ends, which lost 1 base and 9 bases, there was a span of 11 bases. Germline CDR1 and CDR2: MGHDK and SYGVNS.

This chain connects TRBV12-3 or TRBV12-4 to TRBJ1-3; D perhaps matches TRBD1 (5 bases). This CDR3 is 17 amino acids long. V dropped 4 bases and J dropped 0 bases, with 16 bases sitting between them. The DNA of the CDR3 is TGTGCCAGCAGTTACACGGGACGGCGATTCTCTGGAAACACCATATATTTT. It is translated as CASSYTGRRFSGNTIYF.

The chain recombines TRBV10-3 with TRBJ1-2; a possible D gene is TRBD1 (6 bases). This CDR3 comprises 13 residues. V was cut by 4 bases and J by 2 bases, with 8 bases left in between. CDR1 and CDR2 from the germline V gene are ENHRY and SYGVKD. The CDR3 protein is CAISGTENYGYTF. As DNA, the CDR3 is TGTGCCATCAGTGGGACAGAGAACTATGGCTACACCTTC.

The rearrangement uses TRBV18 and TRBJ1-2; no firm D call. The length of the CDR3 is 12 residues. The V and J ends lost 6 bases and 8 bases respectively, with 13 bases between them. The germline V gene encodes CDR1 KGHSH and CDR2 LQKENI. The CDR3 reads CASSPEGGGYTF. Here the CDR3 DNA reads TGTGCCAGCTCCCCAGAAGGAGGAGGCTACACCTTC.